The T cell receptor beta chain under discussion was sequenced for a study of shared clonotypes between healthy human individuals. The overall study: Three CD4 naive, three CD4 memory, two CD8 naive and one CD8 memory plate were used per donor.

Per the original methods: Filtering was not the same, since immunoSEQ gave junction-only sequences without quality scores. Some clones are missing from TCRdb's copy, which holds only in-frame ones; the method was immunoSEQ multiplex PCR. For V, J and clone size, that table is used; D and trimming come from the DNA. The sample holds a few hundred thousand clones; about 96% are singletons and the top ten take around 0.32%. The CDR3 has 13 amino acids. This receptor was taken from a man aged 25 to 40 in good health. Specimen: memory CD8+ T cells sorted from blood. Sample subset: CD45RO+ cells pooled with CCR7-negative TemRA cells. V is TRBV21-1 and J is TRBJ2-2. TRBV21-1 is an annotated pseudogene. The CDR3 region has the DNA TGTGCCAGCAGCAACCTGGTCCCCGGGGAGCTGTTTTTT. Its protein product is CASSNLVPGELFF.